This TCR beta chain was documented in a study of radiotherapy plus CTLA-4 blockade in lung cancer. This CDR3 is 14 amino acids long. Germline V gives CDR1 MNHNS, CDR2 SASEGT. Trimming stripped 5 bases from V and 3 bases from J, with 11 bases between. Profiled with immunoSEQ multiplex PCR; TCRdb holds only in-frame clones, not every one. The table lists 90,000 to 100,000 clones, approximately 86% of them singletons. The study treated chemo-refractory metastatic non-small-cell lung cancer patients with focal radiation plus ipilimumab CTLA-4 blockade. The TCR was taken from a human donor with non-small cell lung cancer that progressed on radiotherapy plus ipilimumab. The sample consisted of peripheral blood, taken from a patient treated with radiotherapy plus ipilimumab. This rearrangement joins TRBV6-1 to TRBJ1-5; D perhaps matches TRBD1 (6 bases). This chain's CDR3 is CASSTRGLNQPQHF. For the CDR3, the DNA is TGTGCCAGCAGTACCCGGGGGCTCAATCAGCCCCAGCATTTT.